Listed below are T cell receptor beta chains from one sample, sequenced in a study of cytomegalovirus exposure and HLA in healthy donors. The repertoire was sequenced with immunoSEQ multiplex PCR; TCRdb's copy has only in-frame clones and lacks some. The top ten clones hold roughly 3% of a sample with about 180,000 clones, over 70% of them seen once. The specimen sequenced was PBMCs. These receptors came from a woman between 45 and 60 years old in good health and CMV-seropositive. Both conserved end residues are part of each CDR3. The D gene is left open where the match is weak. Not all rows give a size; the values are once, few, many and, for expanded clones, a class.

J gene: TRBJ1-2; CDR3 length: 14; clone size: NA; V gene: TRBV28; D gene: NA; CDR3 DNA: TGTGCCAGCAGGTTCTCGGGGTCTTTCTATGGCTACACCTTC; CDR3 protein: CASRFSGSFYGYTF
J gene: TRBJ1-3; CDR3 length: 13; clone size: NA; V gene: TRBV7-9; D gene: NA; CDR3 DNA: TGTGCCAGCAGCCTGGACACGCCGAACACCATATATTTT; CDR3 protein: CASSLDTPNTIYF
J gene: TRBJ2-3; CDR3 length: 17; clone size: NA; V gene: TRBV9; D gene: TRBD2; CDR3 DNA: TGTGCCAGCAGCGTAGGCCTAGCGGGAGCGGGGGTAGATACGCAGTATTTT; CDR3 protein: CASSVGLAGAGVDTQYF
J gene: TRBJ2-5; CDR3 length: 14; clone size: few; V gene: TRBV5-8; D gene: NA; CDR3 DNA: TGTGCCAGCAGCCCGCCTCAGGGGCAAGAGACCCAGTACTTC; CDR3 protein: CASSPPQGQETQYF
J gene: TRBJ2-7; CDR3 length: 13; clone size: once; V gene: TRBV21-1; D gene: NA; CDR3 DNA: TGTGCCAGAATACGGACAGGGGGCTACGAGCAGTACTTC; CDR3 protein: CARIRTGGYEQYF
J gene: TRBJ1-1; CDR3 length: 17; clone size: NA; V gene: TRBV5-1; D gene: TRBD1; CDR3 DNA: TGCGCCAGCAGCCTCCCGGGCTTGACAGGGATGGTAGCTGAAGCTTTCTTT; CDR3 protein: CASSLPGLTGMVAEAFF
J gene: TRBJ2-3; CDR3 length: 17; clone size: NA; V gene: TRBV10-3; D gene: TRBD1; CDR3 DNA: TGTGCCATCAGTGAGTTAACAGGGGGCCGGGTCACAGATACGCAGTATTTT; CDR3 protein: CAISELTGGRVTDTQYF
J gene: TRBJ1-1; CDR3 length: 13; clone size: once; V gene: TRBV11-2; D gene: NA; CDR3 DNA: TGTGCCAGCAGCTTAGCTGGGCCAGTTGAAGCTTTCTTT; CDR3 protein: CASSLAGPVEAFF
J gene: TRBJ2-1; CDR3 length: 14; clone size: NA; V gene: TRBV11-2; D gene: NA; CDR3 DNA: TGTGCCAGCAGCTTAGTACAGGGCGACAATGAGCAGTTCTTC; CDR3 protein: CASSLVQGDNEQFF
J gene: TRBJ1-4; CDR3 length: 15; clone size: NA; V gene: TRBV4-3; D gene: TRBD1; CDR3 DNA: TGCGCCAGCAGCCAAGGACAGGGAGCTAATGAAAAACTGTTTTTT; CDR3 protein: CASSQGQGANEKLFF
J gene: TRBJ1-2; CDR3 length: 16; clone size: NA; V gene: TRBV13; D gene: TRBD1; CDR3 DNA: TGTGCCAGCAGCCGAGGACAGGGGGCCGGTGACTATGGCTACACCTTC; CDR3 protein: CASSRGQGAGDYGYTF
J gene: TRBJ2-4; CDR3 length: 15; clone size: NA; V gene: TRBV7-9; D gene: TRBD2; CDR3 DNA: TGTGCCAGCAGCTCGGGACTAGCGGGAGCCTCAAGCAGGGACTTC; CDR3 protein: CASSSGLAGASSRDF
J gene: TRBJ2-1; CDR3 length: 16; clone size: NA; V gene: TRBV19; D gene: NA; CDR3 DNA: TGTGCCAGTAGTATATGGACGGGGGTTTTCTACAATGAGCAGTTCTTC; CDR3 protein: CASSIWTGVFYNEQFF
J gene: TRBJ1-1; CDR3 length: 13; clone size: NA; V gene: TRBV7-2; D gene: TRBD1; CDR3 DNA: TGTGCCAGCAGCTATACAGGGGAAACTGTAGCTTTCTTT; CDR3 protein: CASSYTGETVAFF
J gene: TRBJ1-5; CDR3 length: 15; clone size: once; V gene: TRBV9; D gene: TRBD1; CDR3 DNA: TGTGCCAGCAGCCCCCGGACAGGTGTATCCATACCCCAGCATTTT; CDR3 protein: CASSPRTGVSIPQHF
J gene: TRBJ2-3; CDR3 length: 14; clone size: NA; V gene: TRBV5-4; D gene: TRBD2; CDR3 DNA: TGTGCCAGCAGCTTAGCGGGAGGCACAGATACGCAGTATTTT; CDR3 protein: CASSLAGGTDTQYF
J gene: TRBJ1-1; CDR3 length: 14; clone size: NA; V gene: TRBV9; D gene: NA; CDR3 DNA: TGTGCCAGCAGTGGGGGACACAGGAACACTGAAGCTTTCTTT; CDR3 protein: CASSGGHRNTEAFF
J gene: TRBJ1-5; CDR3 length: 16; clone size: once; V gene: TRBV19; D gene: NA; CDR3 DNA: TGTGCCAGTAGTATCCCCCCTGGGCCCGACAATCAGCCCCAGCATTTT; CDR3 protein: CASSIPPGPDNQPQHF
J gene: TRBJ2-7; CDR3 length: 14; clone size: NA; V gene: TRBV18; D gene: NA; CDR3 DNA: TGTGCCAGCTCACCAAGCCCCGGGGCCTACGAGCAGTACTTC; CDR3 protein: CASSPSPGAYEQYF
J gene: TRBJ2-1; CDR3 length: 14; clone size: NA; V gene: TRBV7-3; D gene: TRBD2; CDR3 DNA: TGTGCCAGCAGCTTCGGACTAGAGGGAAATGAGCAGTTCTTC; CDR3 protein: CASSFGLEGNEQFF
J gene: TRBJ1-4; CDR3 length: 14; clone size: NA; V gene: TRBV27; D gene: NA; CDR3 DNA: TGTGCCAGCAGTTTGAGACCGGGGAATGAAAAACTGTTTTTT; CDR3 protein: CASSLRPGNEKLFF
J gene: TRBJ2-7; CDR3 length: 13; clone size: few; V gene: TRBV6-6; D gene: TRBD1; CDR3 DNA: TGTGCCAGCAGTAAGGGACAGAACTACGAGCAGTACTTC; CDR3 protein: CASSKGQNYEQYF
J gene: TRBJ1-3; CDR3 length: 14; clone size: NA; V gene: TRBV18; D gene: NA; CDR3 DNA: TGTGCCAGCTCACCAGAGGGCTCTGGAAACACCATATATTTT; CDR3 protein: CASSPEGSGNTIYF
J gene: TRBJ1-1; CDR3 length: 13; clone size: NA; V gene: TRBV6-1; D gene: NA; CDR3 DNA: TGTGCCAGCAGTGCAGACAGAAACACTGAAGCTTTCTTT; CDR3 protein: CASSADRNTEAFF
J gene: TRBJ2-2; CDR3 length: 12; clone size: NA; V gene: TRBV4-1; D gene: NA; CDR3 DNA: TGCGCCAGCGCTACTAACACCGGGGAGCTGTTTTTT; CDR3 protein: CASATNTGELFF
J gene: TRBJ1-5; CDR3 length: 16; clone size: NA; V gene: TRBV7-8; D gene: NA; CDR3 DNA: TGTGCCAGCAGCCCGGGATCTCCAATGATGGACCAGCCCCAGCATTTT; CDR3 protein: CASSPGSPMMDQPQHF
J gene: TRBJ2-5; CDR3 length: 15; clone size: few; V gene: TRBV9; D gene: TRBD1; CDR3 DNA: TGTGCCAGCAGCGTAGGGGGACAGGGGTCAGAGACCCAGTACTTC; CDR3 protein: CASSVGGQGSETQYF
J gene: TRBJ1-1; CDR3 length: 12; clone size: NA; V gene: TRBV7-2; D gene: TRBD1; CDR3 DNA: TGTGCCAGCAGATTGACAGGGACTGAAGCTTTCTTT; CDR3 protein: CASRLTGTEAFF
J gene: TRBJ1-2; CDR3 length: 12; clone size: NA; V gene: TRBV30; D gene: NA; CDR3 DNA: TGTGCCTGGAAAAGGACTGCCTATGGCTACACCTTC; CDR3 protein: CAWKRTAYGYTF
J gene: TRBJ1-2; CDR3 length: 14; clone size: NA; V gene: TRBV2; D gene: NA; CDR3 DNA: TGTGCCAGCAGTGCAACAGGGTTGGACTATGGCTACACCTTC; CDR3 protein: CASSATGLDYGYTF
J gene: TRBJ2-1; CDR3 length: 11; clone size: NA; V gene: TRBV20-1; D gene: NA; CDR3 DNA: TGCAGTGCTACCTTATCAGGAACACAGTTCTTC; CDR3 protein: CSATLSGTQFF
J gene: TRBJ1-5; CDR3 length: 15; clone size: NA; V gene: TRBV6-5; D gene: TRBD1; CDR3 DNA: TGTGCCAGCAGCAGAGGGACAGGGAGCAATCAGCCCCAGCATTTT; CDR3 protein: CASSRGTGSNQPQHF
J gene: TRBJ2-7; CDR3 length: 16; clone size: NA; V gene: TRBV27; D gene: TRBD1; CDR3 DNA: TGTGCCAGCAGTTTTTCGGCGACAGGGACGTACTACGAGCAGTACTTC; CDR3 protein: CASSFSATGTYYEQYF
J gene: TRBJ1-2; CDR3 length: 15; clone size: once; V gene: TRBV28; D gene: NA; CDR3 DNA: TGTGCCAGCAGTTTAATCCCTAGGGGGGGCTATGGCTACACCTTC; CDR3 protein: CASSLIPRGGYGYTF
J gene: TRBJ1-2; CDR3 length: 14; clone size: NA; V gene: TRBV9; D gene: TRBD1; CDR3 DNA: TGTGCCAGCAGCGACCGGGACAGGTCGGATGGCTACACCTTC; CDR3 protein: CASSDRDRSDGYTF
J gene: TRBJ2-1; CDR3 length: 13; clone size: NA; V gene: TRBV19; D gene: NA; CDR3 DNA: TGTGCCAGTAGTATAGAGGACTCCGCGGGGCAGTTCTTC; CDR3 protein: CASSIEDSAGQFF
J gene: TRBJ2-2; CDR3 length: 16; clone size: once; V gene: TRBV28; D gene: TRBD1; CDR3 DNA: TGTGCCAGCAGTTCTTCCGGACAGGGGGCAACCGGGGAGCTGTTTTTT; CDR3 protein: CASSSSGQGATGELFF
J gene: TRBJ2-1; CDR3 length: 19; clone size: few; V gene: TRBV28; D gene: NA; CDR3 DNA: TGTGCCAGCAGTTTACGGGGGACAGCAAGATTTTTAACATACAATGAGCAGTTCTTC; CDR3 protein: CASSLRGTARFLTYNEQFF
J gene: TRBJ2-1; CDR3 length: 20; clone size: NA; V gene: TRBV19; D gene: NA; CDR3 DNA: TGTGCCAGTAGTATGATAAGGCAGGACATAGGCCCGGTAAACGGTAGAGAGCAGTTCTTC; CDR3 protein: CASSMIRQDIGPVNGREQFF
J gene: TRBJ2-1; CDR3 length: 17; clone size: NA; V gene: TRBV5-6; D gene: TRBD2; CDR3 DNA: TGTGCCAGCAGCCCAGGACTAGCGGGAGGGCCTTCTTATGAGCAGTTCTTC; CDR3 protein: CASSPGLAGGPSYEQFF
J gene: TRBJ2-3; CDR3 length: 14; clone size: few; V gene: TRBV7-2; D gene: NA; CDR3 DNA: TGTGCCAGCAGCTTACGGCGGAACGCAGATACGCAGTATTTT; CDR3 protein: CASSLRRNADTQYF
J gene: TRBJ2-1; CDR3 length: 12; clone size: NA; V gene: TRBV6-1; D gene: NA; CDR3 DNA: TGTGCCAGCAGTGACTCTCTAAATGAGCAGTTCTTC; CDR3 protein: CASSDSLNEQFF
J gene: TRBJ1-2; CDR3 length: 15; clone size: NA; V gene: TRBV7-2; D gene: NA; CDR3 DNA: TGTGCCAGCAGCTTAACTTCGACAGTTAACTATGGCTACACCTTC; CDR3 protein: CASSLTSTVNYGYTF
J gene: TRBJ1-1; CDR3 length: 15; clone size: few; V gene: TRBV28; D gene: NA; CDR3 DNA: TGTGCCAGCAGGTGGCCCGGGACAACGAACACTGAAGCTTTCTTT; CDR3 protein: CASRWPGTTNTEAFF
J gene: TRBJ1-5; CDR3 length: 15; clone size: few; V gene: TRBV10-2; D gene: NA; CDR3 DNA: TGCGCCAGCAGTGAGGGGGGGGGAGGCAATCAGCCCCAGCATTTT; CDR3 protein: CASSEGGGGNQPQHF
J gene: TRBJ1-2; CDR3 length: 12; clone size: NA; V gene: TRBV27; D gene: NA; CDR3 DNA: TGTGCCAGCAGTTTTAGGGGGAATGGCTACACCTTC; CDR3 protein: CASSFRGNGYTF
J gene: TRBJ1-4; CDR3 length: 14; clone size: few; V gene: TRBV15; D gene: NA; CDR3 DNA: TGTGCCACCAGCGGGGGTGGGGGGGACATCAAACTGTTTTTT; CDR3 protein: CATSGGGGDIKLFF
J gene: TRBJ1-2; CDR3 length: 12; clone size: NA; V gene: TRBV7-6; D gene: NA; CDR3 DNA: TGTGCCAGCAGCTCCGGACAGTATGGCTACACCTTC; CDR3 protein: CASSSGQYGYTF
J gene: TRBJ2-3; CDR3 length: 13; clone size: NA; V gene: TRBV7-8; D gene: NA; CDR3 DNA: TGTGCCAGCAGCTTAAACGCGGGAGATACGCAGTATTTT; CDR3 protein: CASSLNAGDTQYF
J gene: TRBJ2-3; CDR3 length: 15; clone size: NA; V gene: TRBV11-2; D gene: TRBD2; CDR3 DNA: TGTGCCAGCAGCCCATGGGGAGGGCGCACAGATACGCAGTATTTT; CDR3 protein: CASSPWGGRTDTQYF
J gene: TRBJ1-2; CDR3 length: 18; clone size: NA; V gene: TRBV4-1; D gene: TRBD1; CDR3 DNA: TGCGCCAGCAGCCAAGGCGACAGGGGGCCGGGAGTAAACTATGGCTACACCTTC; CDR3 protein: CASSQGDRGPGVNYGYTF
J gene: TRBJ1-1; CDR3 length: 14; clone size: few; V gene: TRBV9; D gene: NA; CDR3 DNA: TGTGCCAGCAGCGTAGGTTCAGGGCGCGCTGAAGCTTTCTTT; CDR3 protein: CASSVGSGRAEAFF
J gene: TRBJ1-4; CDR3 length: 14; clone size: NA; V gene: TRBV2; D gene: NA; CDR3 DNA: TGTGCCAGCAGTCGGACGGCCGGGGGTGAAAAACTGTTTTTT; CDR3 protein: CASSRTAGGEKLFF
J gene: TRBJ2-3; CDR3 length: 14; clone size: NA; V gene: TRBV4-2; D gene: NA; CDR3 DNA: TGTGCCAGCAGCCAAGGTCCAGGCACAGATACGCAGTATTTT; CDR3 protein: CASSQGPGTDTQYF
J gene: TRBJ2-7; CDR3 length: 13; clone size: NA; V gene: TRBV5-1; D gene: NA; CDR3 DNA: TGCGCCAGCAGCTCGGGCCCCGGGGGCGAGCAGTACTTC; CDR3 protein: CASSSGPGGEQYF